These 10 T cell receptor beta chains were all obtained from the same sample, sequenced in a study of identical twins. Via MiXCR, TCRdb re-called the 5' RACE reads, giving one row per CDR3 protein. The repertoire has about 890,000 distinct CDR3 sequences, 9% to 15% of them found once; the top ten carry around 1.5%. A further study also used this sample, focusing on yellow fever vaccine responses in identical twins.

Sequenced sample: PBMCs. The source of these receptors is a woman aged 18 to 35 in good health.

This clonotype was counted many times. The V call is TRBV2, the J call TRBJ2-5, with D unresolved. In germline, CDR1 is SNHLY, CDR2 FYNNEI. The CDR3 runs to 12 residues. V was cut by 6 bases and J by 0 bases, with 5 bases left in between. CDR3 in amino acids: CASRRNQETQYF. CDR3 sequence (DNA): TGTGCCAGCAGAAGGAACCAAGAGACCCAGTACTTC.

The rearrangement links TRBV20-1 to TRBJ1-6; no clear D. This CDR3 contains 15 residues. CDR1 and CDR2 (germline): DFQATT, SNEGSKA (reference sequence). V shed 1 base and J shed 3 bases, with 10 bases lying between them. Here the CDR3 reads CSARVGRNYNSPLHF. CDR3 in DNA: TGCAGTGCTAGAGTCGGCAGAAACTATAATTCACCCCTCCACTTT.

This clonotype occurred a few times. The chain carries TRBV18 and TRBJ2-1, with D perhaps TRBD1 (6 bases). Germline CDR1 is KGHSH and CDR2 is LQKENI. V lost 3 bases, J lost 5 bases, and 11 bases lay in between. This CDR3 contains 14 residues. CDR3 nucleotides: TGTGCCAGCTCACCCAGCCGACAGGACAATGAGCAGTTCTTC. Protein product: CASSPSRQDNEQFF.

This clonotype was picked up a small number of times. The V gene is TRBV7-9, the J gene TRBJ2-3, with 10 bases fitting TRBD2. J lost 3 bases, V lost 5 bases, and 5 bases had no gene match. Germline V gene lookup returns CDR1 SEHNR and CDR2 FQNEAQ (reference sequence). This CDR3 is 15 amino acids long. The DNA for the CDR3 is TGTGCCAGCAGCATTACTAGCGGGATAACAGATACGCAGTATTTT. It specifies CASSITSGITDTQYF.

The chain has TRBV27 and TRBJ2-6; D gene ambiguous. CDR1 and CDR2 from the germline V gene are MNHEY and SMNVEV (reference sequence). The CDR3 has 18 residues. Deletions cut 3 bases from V and 0 bases from J, with 15 bases between. The CDR3 loop is CASSFKGPRSSGANVLTF. The CDR3 nucleotides read TGTGCCAGCAGTTTTAAAGGACCGAGGAGCTCTGGGGCCAACGTCCTGACTTTC. Drawing the rest from reference TRBV27 and TRBJ2-6, the complete variable domain is EAQVTQNPRYLITVTGKKLTVTCSQNMNHEYMSWYRQDPGLGLRQIYYSMNVEVTDKGDVPEGYKVSRKEKRNFPLILESPSPNQTSLYFCASSFKGPRSSGANVLTFGAGSRLTVL.

This chain joins TRBV7-9 and TRBJ1-1; a possible D gene is TRBD1 (6 bases). Looked up from germline, CDR1 is SEHNR and CDR2 is FQNEAQ (reference sequence). The CDR3 consists of 14 residues. V was shortened by 5 bases and J by 10 bases, with 20 bases between the two germline ends. The CDR3 DNA sequence: TGTGCCAGCAGCCCGGGACACCCCGGGTGGGGAGCTTTCTTT. The encoded protein is CASSPGHPGWGAFF. Together with reference TRBV7-9 and TRBJ1-1, the CDR3 gives the full variable domain: DTGVSQNPRHKITKRGQNVTFRCDPISEHNRLYWYRQTLGQGPEFLTYFQNEAQLEKSRLLSDRFSAERPKGSFSTLEIQRTEQGDSAMYLCASSPGHPGWGAFFGQGTRLTVV.

The chain joins TRBV5-5 to TRBJ1-6; the D gene is possibly TRBD1 (6 bases). The CDR3 has 16 residues. V gave up 0 bases and J gave up 9 bases, with 16 bases separating them. The germline CDR1 and CDR2 sequences are SGHKS and YYEKEE (reference sequence). CDR3 bases: TGTGCCAGCAGCTTGGATTCAGGGGCTACTGTTTCACCCCTCCACTTT. This encodes CASSLDSGATVSPLHF.

A few counts support this clonotype. J is TRBJ2-1 and V is TRBV24-1; no clear D. The CDR3 runs to 15 residues. Deletions cut 3 bases from V and 7 bases from J, with 15 bases between. Germline CDR1 and CDR2: KGHDR and SFDVKD. The CDR3 nucleotides read TGTGCCACCAGTGATGCCATAAGAGCCCAGAATGAGCAGTTCTTC. Protein sequence: CATSDAIRAQNEQFF.

This clonotype was recorded at least ten times. The chain employs TRBV2 and TRBJ2-6, with unresolved D. The CDR3 runs 14 residues. The germline CDR1 and CDR2 sequences are SNHLY and FYNNEI. Trimming took 6 bases from V and 0 from J, leaving 6 bases between them. CDR3 DNA: TGTGCCAGCAGCCGTCCCTCTGGGGCCAACGTCCTGACTTTC. Its translation is CASSRPSGANVLTF.

This clonotype was counted only a few times. The gene calls are TRBV12-3 or TRBV12-4 and TRBJ2-2; 7 bases align to TRBD1. The CDR3 totals 13 residues. The junction had 5 bases not matched to a gene; V was cut back by 7 bases and J by 6 bases. DNA for the CDR3: TGTGCCAGCATCAAAAGGGGGCCCGGGGAGCTGTTTTTT. This sequence encodes CASIKRGPGELFF.